Listed below are T cell receptor beta chains from one sample, sequenced in a study of a mutant IDH1 vaccine in newly diagnosed glioma. Antigen specificity for these receptors is unknown. Clones were sequenced by immunoSEQ multiplex PCR, and TCRdb holds only the in-frame ones, with some missing. The profile shows 26,000 or so clones, about four fifths of them singletons. This material consisted of PBMCs, taken from a glioma patient whose treatment included an IDH1 peptide vaccine. Every receptor here comes from a woman aged 30 to 39 with glioma. CDR3s include the opening cysteine and the closing phenylalanine or tryptophan. A D gene is named only where the DNA matches it firmly. Not every row has a clone size; where given, it reads once, few, many or a size class.

v_gene	len	abundance	d_gene	j_gene	CDR3nt	CDR3aa
TRBV6-1	12	NA	NA	TRBJ1-4	TGTGCCAGCCAAGGGTTTAGTGAAAAACTGTTTTTT	CASQGFSEKLFF
TRBV5-1	13	NA	NA	TRBJ2-7	TGCGCCAGCAGCTTCGGGACGATGGGCGAGCAGTACTTC	CASSFGTMGEQYF
TRBV15	11	once	NA	TRBJ1-1	TGTGCCACCAGCAGAGCTCAGGAAGCTTTCTTT	CATSRAQEAFF
TRBV14	14	NA	TRBD2	TRBJ2-2	TGTGCCAGCAGCCTCGGGGGGGGCACCGGGGAGCTGTTTTTT	CASSLGGGTGELFF
TRBV7-2	14	NA	NA	TRBJ2-1	TGTGCCAGCAGCTTAGACTTAGGGGACAATGAGCAGTTCTTC	CASSLDLGDNEQFF
TRBV19	16	NA	TRBD2	TRBJ2-5	TGTGCCAGTAGTTCGGTAGCGGGGGGCCCCGGCGGGACCCAGTACTTC	CASSSVAGGPGGTQYF
TRBV5-1	15	NA	TRBD2	TRBJ2-7	TGCGCCAGCAGCTTGGACACCCTCGGGGGGGACGAGCAGTACTTC	CASSLDTLGGDEQYF
TRBV5-4	16	NA	NA	TRBJ2-3	TGTGCCAGCAGGAGTAGAGGGCCCTCAGGCACAGATACGCAGTATTTT	CASRSRGPSGTDTQYF
TRBV18	15	NA	NA	TRBJ1-5	TGTGCCAGCTCACAGGACAGCCGGGCGATTCAGCCCCAGCATTTT	CASSQDSRAIQPQHF
TRBV5-1	18	once	TRBD2	TRBJ2-3	TGCGCCAGCAGCTTGGGACTAGCGGGGGGGCTGAGCACAGATACGCAGTATTTT	CASSLGLAGGLSTDTQYF
TRBV19	16	few	TRBD2	TRBJ2-1	TGTGCCAGTAGTTCGTCCGGGACTAGCTCCTACAATGAGCAGTTCTTC	CASSSSGTSSYNEQFF